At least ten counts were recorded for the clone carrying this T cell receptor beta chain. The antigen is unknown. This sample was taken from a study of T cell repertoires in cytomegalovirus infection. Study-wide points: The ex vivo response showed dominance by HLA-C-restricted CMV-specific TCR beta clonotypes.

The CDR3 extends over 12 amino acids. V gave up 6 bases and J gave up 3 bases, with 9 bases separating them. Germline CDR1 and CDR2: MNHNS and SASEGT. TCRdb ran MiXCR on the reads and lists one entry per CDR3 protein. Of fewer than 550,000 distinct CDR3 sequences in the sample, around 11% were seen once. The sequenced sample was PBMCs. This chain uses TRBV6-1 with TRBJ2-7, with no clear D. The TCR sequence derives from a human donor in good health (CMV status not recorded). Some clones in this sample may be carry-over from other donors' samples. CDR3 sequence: CASSHPFYEQYF. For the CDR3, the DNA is TGTGCCAGCAGCCACCCGTTCTACGAGCAGTACTTC.